This TCR beta chain originates from a study of T cell changes during pregnancy in multiple sclerosis. TCRdb keeps only in-frame clones here, not all; method: immunoSEQ multiplex PCR. The sample lists about 69,000 clones; just over 90% were seen once. The length of the CDR3 is 17 residues. V gave up 3 bases and J gave up 10 bases, with 22 bases separating them. Germline lookup yields CDR1 ENHRY and CDR2 SYGVKD. This material consisted of peripheral blood, taken in the third trimester of pregnancy. The rearrangement links TRBV10-3 to TRBJ1-6; D is perhaps TRBD1 (5 bases). This receptor was obtained from a female donor with multiple sclerosis, enrolled in a pregnancy study. The DNA for the CDR3 is TGTGCCATCAGTGAAGGGTGGCAGGGCTTTATGGGGTCACCCCTCCACTTT. It is translated as CAISEGWQGFMGSPLHF.